This is a list of T cell receptor beta chains from one sample in a study of blood T cell repertoires in COVID-19. The assay was immunoSEQ multiplex PCR, and TCRdb's table has in-frame clones only and misses some. The sample lists about 55,000 clones, over 75% occurring once. The specimen sequenced was peripheral blood. The source is a human donor with active COVID-19. The donor label of this sample is uncertain. CDR3s include the opening cysteine and the closing phenylalanine or tryptophan. D genes are given only for firm matches. Rows may omit the clone size; those that give it use once, few, many or a size class.

TRBJ1-3 NA NA TRBV18 CASSPMDNGNTIYF TGTGCCAGCTCACCAATGGACAATGGAAACACCATATATTTT
TRBJ2-3 NA TRBD1 TRBV24-1 CATGTGGADTQYF TGTGCCACCGGGACAGGGGGAGCAGATACGCAGTATTTT
TRBJ2-4 NA NA TRBV4-3 CASSQSVVAKNIQYF TGCGCCAGCAGCCAAAGCGTGGTTGCCAAAAACATTCAGTACTTC
TRBJ2-7 NA TRBD1 TRBV10-3 CAISSNAGTGKREQYF TGTGCCATCAGTTCGAATGCCGGGACAGGGAAGAGAGAGCAGTACTTC
TRBJ2-2 NA NA TRBV11-2 CASSYGARGGELFF TGTGCCAGCAGCTACGGGGCCAGGGGCGGGGAGCTGTTTTTT
TRBJ2-2 NA TRBD1 TRBV14 CASSQRQGARSSGELFF TGTGCCAGCAGCCAGAGACAGGGGGCACGTAGTTCCGGGGAGCTGTTTTTT
TRBJ1-5 few NA TRBV7-8 CASSLGDSSNQPQHF TGTGCCAGCAGCTTAGGGGACTCTAGCAATCAGCCCCAGCATTTT
TRBJ2-2 NA NA TRBV5-5 CASSLQGSDTGELFF TGTGCCAGCAGCTTGCAGGGTTCCGACACCGGGGAGCTGTTTTTT
TRBJ1-1 once NA TRBV6-5 CASVSGSLNTEAFF TGTGCCAGCGTATCCGGGTCTCTGAACACTGAAGCTTTCTTT
TRBJ2-1 NA NA TRBV7-2 CASSLRYNEQFF TGTGCCAGCAGCCTGAGGTACAATGAGCAGTTCTTC
TRBJ2-7 few TRBD1 TRBV7-9 CASSLSGQLEQYF TGTGCCAGCAGCTTATCGGGACAGCTGGAGCAGTACTTC
TRBJ2-7 NA NA TRBV27 CASSLGGTDEQYF TGTGCCAGCAGTTTAGGGGGGACTGACGAGCAGTACTTC
TRBJ2-1 NA TRBD1 TRBV7-2 CASSSPGTGGYNEQFF TGTGCCAGCAGCTCCCCCGGGACAGGGGGATACAATGAGCAGTTCTTC
TRBJ1-1 once TRBD1 TRBV7-2 CASSPIGGGNTEAFF TGTGCCAGCAGCCCCATAGGGGGCGGGAACACTGAAGCTTTCTTT
TRBJ1-2 NA NA TRBV7-2 CASSPSGPSGGGYTF TGTGCCAGCAGCCCCTCCGGGCCGTCGGGGGGTGGCTACACCTTC
TRBJ2-1 NA NA TRBV29-1 CSVGAGPTYNEQFF TGCAGCGTTGGGGCGGGTCCTACCTACAATGAGCAGTTCTTC
TRBJ2-7 few TRBD1 TRBV2 CASRDRDYEQYF TGTGCCAGCAGGGACAGGGACTACGAGCAGTACTTC
TRBJ1-4 NA NA TRBV11-2 CASSLSSGRVNEKLFF TGTGCCAGCAGCTTATCGTCTGGCAGGGTTAATGAAAAACTGTTTTTT
TRBJ1-5 NA NA TRBV6-6 CASSYGRQPQHF TGTGCCAGCAGTTACGGGAGACAGCCCCAGCATTTT
TRBJ2-1 NA TRBD2 TRBV27 CASSLVAGGYNEQFF TGTGCCAGCAGTTTGGTAGCGGGAGGCTACAATGAGCAGTTCTTC
TRBJ2-7 NA TRBD2 TRBV7-9 CASSSTSGKGEQYF TGTGCCAGCAGCTCCACTAGCGGGAAGGGGGAGCAGTACTTC
TRBJ2-2 NA NA TRBV11-3 CASSLDAGTGELFF TGTGCCAGCAGCTTAGACGCGGGCACCGGGGAGCTGTTTTTT
TRBJ2-2 NA TRBD2 TRBV27 CASSLMRLSGGANTGELFF TGTGCCAGCAGTTTGATGAGACTAAGCGGGGGGGCCAACACCGGGGAGCTGTTTTTT
TRBJ2-3 NA TRBD2 TRBV18 CASSPLLAEGDTQYF TGTGCCAGCTCACCCCTACTAGCGGAGGGGGATACGCAGTATTTT
TRBJ1-1 NA TRBD1 TRBV7-9 CASSLVAGTGDTEAFF TGTGCCAGCAGCTTAGTAGCCGGGACAGGGGACACTGAAGCTTTCTTT
TRBJ1-1 NA NA TRBV4-3 CASSQEDINTEAFF TGCGCCAGCAGCCAAGAAGACATAAACACTGAAGCTTTCTTT
TRBJ2-7 NA TRBD2 TRBV7-9 CASSPPRGREVYEQYF TGTGCCAGCAGCCCCCCGAGAGGGCGGGAGGTCTACGAGCAGTACTTC
TRBJ1-2 NA NA TRBV6-5 CASRGNDRTRRGYTF TGTGCCAGCAGGGGGAACGACAGGACCCGCCGGGGCTACACCTTC
TRBJ2-1 NA TRBD2 TRBV9 CASSVDLASGTYNEQFF TGTGCCAGCAGCGTAGATTTGGCTAGCGGGACCTACAATGAGCAGTTCTTC
TRBJ2-3 NA TRBD1 TRBV7-3 CASSVTGQGATDTQYF TGTGCCAGCAGCGTTACGGGACAGGGGGCCACAGATACGCAGTATTTT
TRBJ2-5 once NA TRBV9 CASSAGETQYF TGTGCCAGCAGCGCGGGGGAGACCCAGTACTTC
TRBJ2-7 NA TRBD1 TRBV12-5 CASAPTGGLAYEQYF TGTGCTAGTGCCCCCACAGGGGGTCTTGCCTACGAGCAGTACTTC
TRBJ2-3 NA NA TRBV7-2 CASSARDISTDTQYF TGTGCCAGCAGCGCCAGGGACATAAGCACAGATACGCAGTATTTT
TRBJ2-6 NA NA TRBV19 CASSIYREWANVLTF TGTGCCAGTAGTATCTACAGGGAATGGGCCAACGTCCTGACTTTC
TRBJ1-5 NA TRBD1 TRBV6-2/TRBV6-3 CASSLGQARSNQPQHF TGTGCCAGCAGTCTTGGACAGGCGCGAAGCAATCAGCCCCAGCATTTT
TRBJ2-7 NA NA TRBV5-4 CASSQDSKSYEQYF TGTGCCAGCAGCCAGGACAGTAAATCCTACGAGCAGTACTTC
TRBJ1-4 NA NA TRBV6-5 CASSYDWRGGEKLFF TGTGCCAGCAGTTACGATTGGAGGGGGGGTGAAAAACTGTTTTTT
TRBJ2-4 NA TRBD1 TRBV7-2 CASSTGQVAKNIQYF TGTGCCAGCAGCACGGGACAGGTAGCCAAAAACATTCAGTACTTC
TRBJ1-4 NA NA TRBV19 CASSPPGGRHEKLFF TGTGCCAGTAGTCCACCGGGGGGTCGCCATGAAAAACTGTTTTTT
TRBJ1-1 many NA TRBV7-3 CASSPGEGNTEAFF TGTGCCAGCAGCCCCGGGGAGGGGAACACTGAAGCTTTCTTT
TRBJ1-2 NA NA TRBV3-1/TRBV3-2 CASSQDGLVGGYTF TGTGCCAGCAGCCAAGACGGACTGGTGGGTGGCTACACCTTC
TRBJ1-6 NA TRBD1 TRBV15 CATSRDVQSRGRNSPLHF TGTGCCACCAGCAGAGATGTTCAATCGAGGGGGCGTAATTCACCCCTCCACTTT
TRBJ1-1 NA TRBD1 TRBV11-3 CASSTLQGVVTEAFF TGTGCCAGCAGCACCCTACAGGGGGTGGTCACTGAAGCTTTCTTT
TRBJ1-5 NA NA TRBV28 CASRVGVNQPQHF TGTGCCAGCAGGGTAGGGGTCAATCAGCCCCAGCATTTT
TRBJ1-4 NA NA TRBV20-1 CSASLAEKLFF TGCAGTGCTAGTTTGGCTGAAAAACTGTTTTTT
TRBJ1-2 NA NA TRBV27 CASSLSSGDYGYTF TGTGCCAGCAGTTTATCTTCAGGGGACTATGGCTACACCTTC
TRBJ1-4 NA TRBD1 TRBV25-1 CASSEYARQGGEKLFF TGTGCCAGCAGTGAATATGCCCGACAGGGAGGTGAAAAACTGTTTTTT
TRBJ2-1 NA NA TRBV11-2 CASSPPRNEQFF TGTGCCAGCAGCCCACCTAGAAATGAGCAGTTCTTC
TRBJ1-1 NA NA TRBV29-1 CSVEQAGEAFF TGCAGCGTTGAACAGGCAGGTGAAGCTTTCTTT
TRBJ2-1 NA NA TRBV4-1 CASSHIRETLSSYNEQFF TGCGCCAGCAGCCACATCCGGGAGACCCTCAGCTCCTACAATGAGCAGTTCTTC
TRBJ2-2 NA TRBD2 TRBV18 CASSPRLAASNTGELFF TGTGCCAGCTCACCCAGACTAGCGGCGTCGAACACCGGGGAGCTGTTTTTT
TRBJ2-3 NA NA TRBV5-4 CASSFVGHPSTDTQYF TGTGCCAGCAGCTTCGTCGGTCACCCTAGCACAGATACGCAGTATTTT
TRBJ1-5 NA NA TRBV14 CASSQVGPGRPQHF TGTGCCAGCAGCCAAGTGGGGCCCGGGCGGCCCCAGCATTTT